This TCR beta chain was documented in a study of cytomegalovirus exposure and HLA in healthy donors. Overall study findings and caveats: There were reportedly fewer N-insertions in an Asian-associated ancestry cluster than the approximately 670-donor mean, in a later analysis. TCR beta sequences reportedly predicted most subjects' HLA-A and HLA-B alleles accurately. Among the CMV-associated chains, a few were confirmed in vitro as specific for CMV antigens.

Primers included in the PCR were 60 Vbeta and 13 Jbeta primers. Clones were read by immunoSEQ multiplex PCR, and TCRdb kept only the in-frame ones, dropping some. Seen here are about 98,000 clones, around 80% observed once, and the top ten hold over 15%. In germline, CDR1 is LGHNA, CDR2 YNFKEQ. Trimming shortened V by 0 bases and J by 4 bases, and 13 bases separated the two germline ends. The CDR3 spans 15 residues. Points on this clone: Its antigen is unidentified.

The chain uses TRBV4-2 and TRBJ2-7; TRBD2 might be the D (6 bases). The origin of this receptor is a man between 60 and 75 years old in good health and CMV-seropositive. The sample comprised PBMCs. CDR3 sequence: CASSQDTSGGYEQYF. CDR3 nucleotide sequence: TGTGCCAGCAGCCAAGATACGTCAGGAGGGTACGAGCAGTACTTC.